This is a list of T cell receptor beta chains from one sample in a study of tumor-infiltrating lymphocytes in primary liver carcinoma. Each CDR3 protein is one row after TCRdb ran MiXCR on the multiplex PCR reads. Here the sample spans 300,000 to 400,000 distinct CDR3 sequences, about 60% being singletons. The sequencing sample was made of peripheral blood. The receptors here all came from a man aged 40-49 years with primary liver carcinoma and hepatitis B virus infection. The conserved cysteine and the conserved F or W are not part of the CDR3 here.

TRBV11-1	TRBJ2-2	ASSLRGTGELF
TRBV6-2/TRBV6-3	TRBJ2-3	ASSYGVSRGEDTQY
TRBV4-2	TRBJ2-1	ASSQWGLAGSEQF
TRBV4-1	TRBJ1-5	ASSQETGASGPQH
TRBV7-8	TRBJ2-5	ASTLGGIETQY
TRBV13	TRBJ2-1	ASTPPGLWASSYNEQF
TRBV29-1	TRBJ2-1	SGGTGNEQF
TRBV12-3/TRBV12-4	TRBJ2-2	ASRTGGPPWDTGELF
TRBV11-2	TRBJ2-2	ASSYRGRRTEELF
TRBV11-2	TRBJ2-2	TSSLTGATGELF
TRBV5-4	TRBJ2-5	ASNRGQGLMETQY
TRBV6-2/TRBV6-3	TRBJ1-2	ASSYRGRGYT
TRBV7-9	TRBJ2-7	ASSRRRAGSLQAYEQY
TRBV7-9	TRBJ1-2	AGDKGVSNYGYT
TRBV5-6	TRBJ2-7	ASSLGELRLSSYEQY
TRBV5-1	TRBJ2-2	ASSLDSGELF
TRBV28	TRBJ1-1	ASSPGQNTEAF
TRBV2	TRBJ2-7	ASSLGNYGRTASYEQY
TRBV11-2	TRBJ1-4	ACILAGTEKLF
TRBV11-2	TRBJ2-7	TSSPGLTSYVQY
TRBV7-9	TRBJ2-3	VSSFYRGENTDTQY
TRBV6-5	TRBJ2-1	ASSLGTGYNERF